These 13 T cell receptor beta chains were all obtained from the same sample, sequenced in a study of blood T cell repertoires in COVID-19. Some clones are missing from TCRdb's copy, which holds only in-frame ones; the method was immunoSEQ multiplex PCR. The data show some 180,000 clones, with around 90% seen just once and over 2% held by the top ten. Sequencing was carried out using peripheral blood. All receptors derive from a man aged 50 to 59 who had recovered from COVID-19.

The CDR3 nucleotides are TGTGCCAGCAGCTTGGCGACTAGTCGCCACGAGCAGTACTTC. Protein: CASSLATSRHEQYF. This chain uses TRBV7-9 with TRBJ2-7; D possibly corresponds to TRBD2 (6 bases). CDR3 length: 14 residues. Trimming shortened V by 3 bases and J by 5 bases, and 14 bases separated the two germline ends. Germline V gene sequence: CDR1 SEHNR, CDR2 FQNEAQ (reference sequence). Full variable domain (rest looked up from reference TRBV7-9 and TRBJ2-7): DTGVSQNPRHKITKRGQNVTFRCDPISEHNRLYWYRQTLGQGPEFLTYFQNEAQLEKSRLLSDRFSAERPKGSFSTLEIQRTEQGDSAMYLCASSLATSRHEQYFGPGTRLTVT.

The rearrangement links TRBV6-1 to TRBJ1-4; D is undetermined. This CDR3 contains 16 residues. V was cut by 2 bases and J by 2 bases, with 12 bases left in between. Germline CDR1 MNHNS, CDR2 SASEGT. The CDR3 DNA is TGTGCCAGCAGTGAACACCCCCGGCGGACTAATGAAAAACTGTTTTTT. It yields the protein CASSEHPRRTNEKLFF.

This chain connects TRBV5-6 to TRBJ1-6, with D tentatively TRBD1 (5 bases). CDR1 is SGHDT, CDR2 YYEEEE, per germline. CDR3 length: 19 residues. The V end lost 0 bases, the J end lost 3 bases, and 19 bases lay between the germline ends. Here the CDR3 reads CASSLGPTGGRNYNSPLHF. CDR3 DNA sequence: TGTGCCAGCAGCTTGGGGCCAACCGGGGGACGGAACTATAATTCACCCCTCCACTTT.

This sequence joins TRBV7-3 and TRBJ2-2; D may be TRBD2 (6 bases). Germline V gene data show CDR1 as SGHTA and CDR2 as FQGTGA. This CDR3 comprises 14 residues. V shed 7 bases and J shed 4 bases, with 13 bases lying between them. The CDR3 nucleotides are TGTGCCAGCAACCCTCGGGGAGGCACCGGGGAGCTGTTTTTT. Amino acids: CASNPRGGTGELFF.

The chain employs TRBV5-5 and TRBJ1-2; D is unresolved. Germline V gives CDR1 SGHKS, CDR2 YYEKEE (reference sequence). The CDR3 sequence is 15 residues long. Trimming removed 4 bases from V and 0 bases from J, with 13 bases in between. The DNA for the CDR3 is TGTGCCAGCAGCACGACACCGTTAGCTAACTATGGCTACACCTTC. It translates to CASSTTPLANYGYTF. The full variable domain, with the rest looked up from reference TRBV5-5 and TRBJ1-2, is DAGVTQSPTHLIKTRGQQVTLRCSPISGHKSVSWYQQVLGQGPQFIFQYYEKEERGRGNFPDRFSARQFPNYSSELNVNALLLGDSALYLCASSTTPLANYGYTFGSGTRLTVV.

The chain employs TRBV7-2 and TRBJ1-6; D gene uncertain. CDR3 length equals 15 residues. Between the trimmed V and J ends, which lost 5 bases and 9 bases, there was a span of 17 bases. Per germline, CDR1 SGHTA and CDR2 FQGNSA. CDR3 region: CASSPRSLNSSPLHF. CDR3 bases: TGTGCCAGCAGCCCCCGCAGCCTGAACAGTTCACCCCTCCACTTT. The full variable domain, its missing parts supplied by reference TRBV7-2 and TRBJ1-6, is GAGVSQSPSNKVTEKGKDVELRCDPISGHTALYWYRQSLGQGLEFLIYFQGNSAPDKSGLPSDRFSAERTGGSVSTLTIQRTQQEDSAVYLCASSPRSLNSSPLHFGNGTRLTVT.

The rearrangement uses TRBV5-1 and TRBJ2-5; D ambiguous. There are 13 residues in the CDR3. The V end was cut by 7 bases, the J end by 4 bases, with 14 bases between. Germline CDR1 is SGHRS and CDR2 is YFSETQ. The CDR3: CASRTRLGETQYF. The DNA for the CDR3 is TGCGCCAGCCGCACTCGACTGGGAGAGACCCAGTACTTC.

CDR3 loop: CASSQGRDTGTDTQYF. CDR3 nucleotide sequence: TGTGCCAGCAGCCAAGGAAGGGACACCGGCACAGATACGCAGTATTTT. The chain is built from TRBV4-2 and TRBJ2-3, with a possible D match to TRBD1 (6 bases). The germline gives CDR1 LGHNA, CDR2 YNFKEQ. Trimming shortened V by 1 base and J by 1 base, and 12 bases separated the two germline ends. CDR3 size: 16 residues.

This clone was observed a handful of times. This chain connects TRBV2 to TRBJ2-7; perhaps TRBD1 as D (6 bases). Trimming stripped 3 bases from V and 0 bases from J, with 12 bases between. This CDR3 is built from 15 residues. In germline, CDR1 is SNHLY, CDR2 FYNNEI. CDR3: CASSDGQGSSYEQYF. In nucleotides, the CDR3 is TGTGCCAGCAGTGACGGGCAGGGGAGCTCCTACGAGCAGTACTTC. The full variable domain, completed using reference TRBV2 and TRBJ2-7, is EPEVTQTPSHQVTQMGQEVILRCVPISNHLYFYWYRQILGQKVEFLVSFYNNEISEKSEIFDDQFSVERPDGSNFTLKIRSTKLEDSAMYFCASSDGQGSSYEQYFGPGTRLTVT.

The V gene is TRBV28, the J gene TRBJ1-4; 7 nucleotides align to TRBD1. Germline assignment: CDR1 MDHEN and CDR2 SYDVKM. The CDR3 extends over 14 amino acids. V lost 6 bases, J lost 7 bases, and 8 bases stayed unmatched. CDR3 sequence reads: CASRRQGVGEKLFF. Here the CDR3 DNA reads TGTGCCAGCAGAAGACAGGGAGTAGGTGAAAAACTGTTTTTT.

The rearrangement joins TRBV4-3 to TRBJ1-2; 8 bases fit TRBD1. Germline V CDR1 and CDR2: LGHNA, YSLEER. With V trimmed by 1 base and J by 6 bases, 10 bases remained unmatched. CDR3 size: 16 residues. DNA of the CDR3: TGCGCCAGCAGCCAAGGAGGGCCAGGGGGCCTAAATGGCTACACCTTC. This sequence encodes CASSQGGPGGLNGYTF.

A single count supports this clone. The rearrangement uses TRBV7-9 and TRBJ2-1; the match to TRBD1 covers 8 bases. Germline CDR1 and CDR2: SEHNR and FQNEAQ (reference sequence). The CDR3 length is 15 residues. With V trimmed by 5 bases and J by 4 bases, 7 bases remained unmatched. Here the CDR3 DNA reads TGTGCCAGCAGCAGGACGGACAGGGTATACAATGAGCAGTTCTTC. This gives the protein CASSRTDRVYNEQFF.

The chain uses TRBV7-9 and TRBJ1-2; 8 bases map to TRBD1. CDR1 SEHNR and CDR2 FQNEAQ come from the germline V gene (reference sequence). The CDR3 loop spans 14 amino acids. The V segment lost 5 bases and the J segment 8 bases; nucleotides outside the gene matches: 10. The chain's CDR3 is CASSRTGLGGGYTF. CDR3 in DNA: TGTGCCAGCAGCCGGACAGGGCTTGGAGGAGGCTACACCTTC.